The 3 T cell receptor beta chains listed next were all sequenced from one sample in a study of blood T cell repertoires in COVID-19. This table comes from immunoSEQ multiplex PCR, and its TCRdb copy is limited to in-frame clones, with some not included. Seen here are about 300,000 clones, around 85% observed once, and the top ten hold 2.2%. The specimen was PBMCs or T cells enriched from blood (not recorded which). The receptor set was obtained from a man aged 25-45 years who had recovered from COVID-19.

J is TRBJ2-7 and V is TRBV5-4; 8 bases align to TRBD2. Germline trimming cut 2 bases from V and 5 bases from J; bases unmatched to any gene: 6. Looked up from germline, CDR1 is SGHNT and CDR2 is YYREEE (reference sequence). The CDR3 has 14 residues. CDR3 DNA: TGTGCCAGCAGCTTCGGGACTAGTTTCGACGAGCAGTACTTC. Its protein is CASSFGTSFDEQYF.

This sequence joins TRBV7-2 and TRBJ2-2, with a weak D call TRBD2 (5 bases). Germline CDR1 reads SGHTA; CDR2 reads FQGNSA. The germline V and J ends were trimmed by 5 bases and 6 bases, with 16 bases remaining between them. The CDR3 contains 15 residues. For the CDR3, the DNA is TGTGCCAGCAGCGCGCGGACTGTTCTGGCCGGGGAGCTGTTTTTT. It encodes CASSARTVLAGELFF.

The gene calls are TRBV6-5 and TRBJ1-2, with D possibly TRBD1 on 6 matching bases. The CDR3 spans 12 residues. V was pared by 7 bases and J by 7 bases, with 13 bases between. The germline V gene has CDR1 MNHEY and CDR2 SVGAGI. CDR3 region: CASINRAGGYTF. CDR3 DNA: TGTGCCAGCATAAACAGGGCGGGTGGCTACACCTTC.